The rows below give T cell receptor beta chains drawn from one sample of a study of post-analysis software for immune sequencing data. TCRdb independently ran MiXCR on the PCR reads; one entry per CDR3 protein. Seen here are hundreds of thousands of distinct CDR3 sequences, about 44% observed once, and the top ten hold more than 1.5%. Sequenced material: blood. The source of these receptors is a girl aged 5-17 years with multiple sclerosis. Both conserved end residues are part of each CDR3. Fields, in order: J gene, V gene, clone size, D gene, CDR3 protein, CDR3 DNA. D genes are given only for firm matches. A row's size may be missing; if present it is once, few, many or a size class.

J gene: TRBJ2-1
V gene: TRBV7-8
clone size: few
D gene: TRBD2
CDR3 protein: CASSLVASGRARTEQFF
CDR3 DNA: TGTGCCAGCAGCTTAGTCGCTAGCGGGAGGGCCAGGACTGAGCAGTTCTTC

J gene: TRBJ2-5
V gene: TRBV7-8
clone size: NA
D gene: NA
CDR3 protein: CASSLDQEGTQYF
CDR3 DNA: TGTGCCAGCAGCTTAGATCAGGAGGGGACCCAGTACTTC

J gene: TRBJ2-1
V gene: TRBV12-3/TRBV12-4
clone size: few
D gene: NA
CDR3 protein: CASSLGPGEQFF
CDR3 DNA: TGTGCCAGCAGTTTAGGTCCGGGTGAGCAGTTCTTC

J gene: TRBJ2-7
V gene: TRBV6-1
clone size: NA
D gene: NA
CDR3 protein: CASTPQPGGSYEQYF
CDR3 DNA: TGTGCCAGCACGCCCCAGCCAGGGGGGTCCTACGAGCAGTACTTC

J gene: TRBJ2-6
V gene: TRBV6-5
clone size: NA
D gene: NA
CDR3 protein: CASSYPTRGIGGANVLTF
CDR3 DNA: TGTGCCAGCAGTTACCCCACGCGGGGCATAGGGGGGGCCAACGTCCTGACTTTC

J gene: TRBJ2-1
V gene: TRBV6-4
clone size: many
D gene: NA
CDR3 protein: CASSDSSGPYNEQFF
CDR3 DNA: TGTGCCAGCAGTGACTCGAGCGGTCCCTACAATGAGCAGTTCTTC

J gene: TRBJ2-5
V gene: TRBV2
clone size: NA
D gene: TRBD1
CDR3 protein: CASRADRDGTQYF
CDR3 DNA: TGTGCCAGCAGGGCGGACAGGGACGGGACCCAGTACTTC

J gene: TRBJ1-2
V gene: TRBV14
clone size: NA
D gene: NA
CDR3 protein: CASSQDLSTNYGYTF
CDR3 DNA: TGTGCCAGCAGCCAAGATCTCAGCACTAACTATGGCTACACCTTC

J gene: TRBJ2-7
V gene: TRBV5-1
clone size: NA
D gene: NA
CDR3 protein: CASCLTKQGDNEQYF
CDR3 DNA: TGCGCCAGCTGCCTTACTAAGCAGGGAGACAACGAGCAGTACTTC

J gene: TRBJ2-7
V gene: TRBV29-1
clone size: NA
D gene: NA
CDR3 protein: CSVGEGETGEQYF
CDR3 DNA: TGCAGCGTCGGGGAGGGGGAAACGGGCGAGCAGTACTTC

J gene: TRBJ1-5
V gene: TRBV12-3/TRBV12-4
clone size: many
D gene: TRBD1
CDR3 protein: CASSHLTGGDQPQHF
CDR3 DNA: TGTGCCAGCAGTCACTTAACAGGGGGCGATCAGCCCCAGCATTTT

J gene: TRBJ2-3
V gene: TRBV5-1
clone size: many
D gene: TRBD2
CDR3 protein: CASSSSGSRNTQYF
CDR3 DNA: TGCGCCAGCAGCTCAAGCGGGAGTAGGAATACGCAGTATTTT

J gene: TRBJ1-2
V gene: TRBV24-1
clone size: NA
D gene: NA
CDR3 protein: CATSDLTRARGYTF
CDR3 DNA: TGTGCCACCAGTGATTTGACGAGGGCTCGAGGCTACACCTTC

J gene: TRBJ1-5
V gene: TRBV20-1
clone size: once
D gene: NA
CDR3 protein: CSATGTSPGQPQHF
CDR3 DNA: TGCAGTGCAACAGGGACTAGTCCGGGTCAGCCCCAGCATTTT

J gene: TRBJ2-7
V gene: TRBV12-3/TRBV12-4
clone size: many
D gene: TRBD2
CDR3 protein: CASSPPGTTSYEQYF
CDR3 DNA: TGTGCCAGCAGCCCCCCCGGGACTACCTCCTACGAGCAGTACTTC

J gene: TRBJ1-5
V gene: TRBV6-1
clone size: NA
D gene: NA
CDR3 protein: CASSEGEGGNQPQHF
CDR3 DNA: TGTGCCAGCAGTGAAGGGGAAGGGGGCAATCAGCCCCAGCATTTT

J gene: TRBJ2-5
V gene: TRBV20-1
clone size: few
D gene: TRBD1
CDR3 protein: CSASPTGAVETQYF
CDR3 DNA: TGCAGTGCTAGCCCCACAGGGGCCGTAGAGACCCAGTACTTC

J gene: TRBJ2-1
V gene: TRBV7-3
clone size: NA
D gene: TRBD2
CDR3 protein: CASSLTPAGGNNEQFF
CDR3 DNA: TGTGCCAGCAGCTTAACTCCAGCGGGGGGGAACAATGAGCAGTTCTTC

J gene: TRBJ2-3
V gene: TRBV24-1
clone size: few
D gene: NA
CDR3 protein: CATSRRYTDTQYF
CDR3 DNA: TGTGCCACCAGTCGTCGTTACACAGATACGCAGTATTTT

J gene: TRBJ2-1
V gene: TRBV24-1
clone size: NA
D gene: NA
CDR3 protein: CATSGRSYNEQFF
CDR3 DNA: TGTGCCACCAGTGGACGGAGCTACAATGAGCAGTTCTTC

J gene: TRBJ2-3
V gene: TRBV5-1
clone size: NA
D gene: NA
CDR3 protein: CASSLGGRLTDTQYF
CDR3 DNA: TGCGCCAGCAGCTTGGGGGGACGGCTCACAGATACGCAGTATTTT

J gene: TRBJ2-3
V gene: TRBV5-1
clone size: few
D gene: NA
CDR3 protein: CASSLWGAGAGTDTQYF
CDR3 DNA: TGCGCCAGCAGCTTGTGGGGAGCGGGCGCTGGCACAGATACGCAGTATTTT

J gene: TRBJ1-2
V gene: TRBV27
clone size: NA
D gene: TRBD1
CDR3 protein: CASSPDRGTGYTF
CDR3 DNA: TGTGCCAGCAGCCCGGACAGGGGGACTGGCTACACCTTC

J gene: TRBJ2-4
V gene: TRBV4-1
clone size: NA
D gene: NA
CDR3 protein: CASSLLRERYF
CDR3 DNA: TGCGCCAGCAGCCTCCTCAGGGAGAGGTACTTC

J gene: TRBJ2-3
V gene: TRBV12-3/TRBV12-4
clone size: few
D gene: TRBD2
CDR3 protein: CASSNRLAGGPDTQYF
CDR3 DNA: TGTGCCAGCAGTAACCGACTAGCGGGAGGTCCAGATACGCAGTATTTT

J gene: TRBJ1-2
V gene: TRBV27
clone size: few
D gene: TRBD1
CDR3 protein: CASSNLPTGTASYGYTF
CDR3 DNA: TGTGCCAGCAGCAACCTACCCACCGGGACAGCGAGCTATGGCTACACCTTC

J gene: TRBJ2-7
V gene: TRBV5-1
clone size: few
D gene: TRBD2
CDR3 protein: CASSTGPGLAGGEQYF
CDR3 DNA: TGCGCCAGCAGCACGGGACCGGGACTAGCGGGAGGCGAGCAGTACTTC

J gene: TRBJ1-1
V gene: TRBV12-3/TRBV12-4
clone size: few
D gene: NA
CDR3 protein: CASRPDSPGAFF
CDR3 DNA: TGTGCCAGCAGACCGGACAGCCCGGGGGCTTTCTTT

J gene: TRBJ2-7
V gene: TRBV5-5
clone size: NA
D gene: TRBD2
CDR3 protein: CASSLVSGRPSYEQYF
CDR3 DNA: TGTGCCAGCAGCTTGGTTAGCGGGAGGCCCTCCTACGAGCAGTACTTC

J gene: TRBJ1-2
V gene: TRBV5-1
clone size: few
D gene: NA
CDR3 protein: CASSLEGSYYGYTF
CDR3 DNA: TGCGCCAGCAGCTTGGAAGGGTCTTACTATGGCTACACCTTC

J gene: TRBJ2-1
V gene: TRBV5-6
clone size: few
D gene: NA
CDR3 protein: CASSGERGNEQFF
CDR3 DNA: TGTGCCAGCAGCGGTGAGAGGGGGAATGAGCAGTTCTTC

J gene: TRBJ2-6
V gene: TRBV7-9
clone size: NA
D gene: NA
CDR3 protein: CASSSSPPGANVLTF
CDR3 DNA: TGTGCCAGCAGTTCGAGCCCCCCTGGGGCCAACGTCCTGACTTTC

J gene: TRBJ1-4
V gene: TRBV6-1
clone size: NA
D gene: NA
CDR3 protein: CASSEGGANEKLFF
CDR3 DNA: TGTGCCAGCAGTGAAGGAGGAGCTAATGAAAAACTGTTTTTT

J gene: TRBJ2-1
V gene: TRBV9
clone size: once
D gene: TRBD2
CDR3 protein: CASSASSGRFGSEQFF
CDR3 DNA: TGTGCCAGCAGCGCCTCCAGCGGGAGATTCGGCAGTGAGCAGTTCTTC

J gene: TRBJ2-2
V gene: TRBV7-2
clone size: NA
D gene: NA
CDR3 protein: CASSLPSRVNTGELFF
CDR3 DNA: TGTGCCAGCAGCTTACCCTCCAGGGTGAACACCGGGGAGCTGTTTTTT

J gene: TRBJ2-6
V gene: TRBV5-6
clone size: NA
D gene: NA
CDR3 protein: CASSFFSTTGANVLTF
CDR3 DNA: TGTGCCAGCAGCTTCTTTTCGACAACTGGGGCCAACGTCCTGACTTTC

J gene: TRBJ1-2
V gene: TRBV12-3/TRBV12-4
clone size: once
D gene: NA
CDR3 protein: CASTKQNNYGYTF
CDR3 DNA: TGTGCCAGCACCAAACAGAATAACTATGGCTACACCTTC

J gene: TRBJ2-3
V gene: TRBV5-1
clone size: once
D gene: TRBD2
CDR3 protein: CASSFTRRDYGTDTQYF
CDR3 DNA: TGCGCCAGCAGCTTTACCCGAAGGGACTACGGGACAGATACGCAGTATTTT

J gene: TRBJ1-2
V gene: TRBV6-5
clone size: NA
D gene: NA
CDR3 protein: CASKRGVANYGYTF
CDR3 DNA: TGTGCCAGCAAACGGGGGGTGGCTAACTATGGCTACACCTTC

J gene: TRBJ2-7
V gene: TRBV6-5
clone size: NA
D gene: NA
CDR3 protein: CASSYGHEQYF
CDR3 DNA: TGTGCCAGCAGTTATGGGCACGAGCAGTACTTC

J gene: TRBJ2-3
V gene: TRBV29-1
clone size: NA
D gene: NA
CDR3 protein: CSVPGTDTQYF
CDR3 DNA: TGCAGCGTTCCAGGGACAGATACGCAGTATTTT

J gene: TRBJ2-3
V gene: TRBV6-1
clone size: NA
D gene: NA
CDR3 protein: CASSEGATISTDTRYF
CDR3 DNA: TGTGCCAGCAGTGAAGGCGCTACCATCAGCACAGATACGCGGTATTTT

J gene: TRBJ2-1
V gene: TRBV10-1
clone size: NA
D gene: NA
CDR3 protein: CASSESRVASYNEQFF
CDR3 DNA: TGCGCCAGCAGTGAGTCTCGAGTAGCTTCCTACAATGAGCAGTTCTTC

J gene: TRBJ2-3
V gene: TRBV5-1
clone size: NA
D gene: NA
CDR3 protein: CASSPRRVTTSTDTQYF
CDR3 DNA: TGCGCCAGCAGCCCTCGTCGGGTCACCACTAGCACAGATACGCAGTATTTT

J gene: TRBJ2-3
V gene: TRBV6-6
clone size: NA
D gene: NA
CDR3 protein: CASSSLADTQYF
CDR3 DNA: TGTGCCAGCAGTTCACTAGCAGATACGCAGTATTTT

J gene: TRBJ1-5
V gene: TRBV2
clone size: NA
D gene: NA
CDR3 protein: CASSEEGLRYQPQHF
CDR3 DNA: TGTGCCAGCAGTGAAGAAGGGTTAAGGTATCAGCCCCAGCATTTT

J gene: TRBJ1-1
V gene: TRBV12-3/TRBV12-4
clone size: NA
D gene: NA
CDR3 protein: CASTLYRGDTEAFF
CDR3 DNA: TGTGCCAGCACTCTCTATCGGGGGGACACTGAAGCTTTCTTT

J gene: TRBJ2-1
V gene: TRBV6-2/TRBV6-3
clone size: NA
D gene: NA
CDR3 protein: CASNLKYNEQFF
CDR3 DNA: TGTGCCAGCAATCTTAAATACAATGAGCAGTTCTTC

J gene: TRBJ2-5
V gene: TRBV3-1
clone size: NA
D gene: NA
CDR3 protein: CASSQATVTRETQYF
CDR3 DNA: TGTGCCAGCAGCCAAGCGACAGTCACGAGGGAGACCCAGTACTTC

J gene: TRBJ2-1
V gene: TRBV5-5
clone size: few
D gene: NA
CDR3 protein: CASSLGSSISYNEQFF
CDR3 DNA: TGTGCCAGCAGCTTGGGATCTAGCATCTCCTACAATGAGCAGTTCTTC

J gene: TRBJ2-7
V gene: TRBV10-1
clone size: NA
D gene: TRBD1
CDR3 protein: CASSESTGGGYEQYF
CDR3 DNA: TGCGCCAGCAGTGAGTCTACAGGGGGCGGCTACGAGCAGTACTTC

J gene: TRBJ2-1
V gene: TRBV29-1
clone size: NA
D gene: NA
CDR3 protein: CSVEDRKETRRNEQFF
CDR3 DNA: TGCAGCGTTGAAGATCGAAAGGAGACTAGGAGGAATGAGCAGTTCTTC

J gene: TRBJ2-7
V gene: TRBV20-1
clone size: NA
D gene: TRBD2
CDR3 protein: CSARERGGRDYEQYF
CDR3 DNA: TGCAGTGCTAGAGAGAGGGGTGGGAGGGACTACGAGCAGTACTTC

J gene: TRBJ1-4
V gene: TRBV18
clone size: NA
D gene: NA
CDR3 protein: CASSPNSGLREKLFF
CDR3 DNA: TGTGCCAGCTCGCCGAACAGTGGATTACGGGAAAAACTGTTTTTT

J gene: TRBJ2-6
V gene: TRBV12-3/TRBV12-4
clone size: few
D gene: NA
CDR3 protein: CASSFRGVGANVLTF
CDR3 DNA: TGTGCCAGCAGTTTTAGAGGAGTTGGGGCCAACGTCCTGACTTTC